These 24 T cell receptor beta chains were all obtained from the same sample, sequenced in a study of early T cells in non-severe SARS-CoV-2 infection. TCRdb recomputed calls from the 5' RACE reads with MiXCR, one row per CDR3 protein. The data hold 75,000 to 90,000 distinct CDR3 sequences, with under 15% observed a single time. Sequences were obtained from whole blood. The receptor source for this set is an adult who was a healthcare worker with PCR-confirmed SARS-CoV-2 infection or an uninfected control (not recorded which).

This clonotype was detected a few times. The genes are TRBV7-2 and TRBJ2-3; tentative D call: TRBD1 (5 bases). Germline V gene sequence: CDR1 SGHTA, CDR2 FQGNSA. V dropped 5 bases and J dropped 5 bases, with 14 bases sitting between them. The CDR3 has 14 residues. The CDR3 DNA is TGTGCCAGCAGCCGTCTAGGGGTTGTAGATACGCAGTATTTT. It yields the protein CASSRLGVVDTQYF.

The rearrangement joins TRBV11-2 to TRBJ2-7; TRBD1 aligns across 12 bases. CDR3 size: 17 residues. Germline CDR1 is SGHAT and CDR2 is FQNNGV. V lost 3 bases and J lost 3; bases outside the gene matches: 9. CDR3: CASSFSRDRGRSYEQYF. The CDR3 bases are TGTGCCAGCAGCTTTAGCCGGGACAGGGGGCGCAGCTACGAGCAGTACTTC.

This clonotype appeared a few times. The genes are TRBV29-1 and TRBJ1-1, with D unclear. Trimming stripped 4 bases from V and 0 bases from J, with 12 bases between. The germline gives CDR1 SQVTM, CDR2 ANQGSEA. The CDR3 runs 14 residues. In DNA, the CDR3 is TGCAGCGTTGTAGGCGATCCCATGAACACTGAAGCTTTCTTT. It specifies CSVVGDPMNTEAFF.

This clonotype has only a few counts. V and J are TRBV6-2 or TRBV6-3 and TRBJ2-7; D may be TRBD1 (5 bases). The CDR3 is 13 residues long. Germline assignment: CDR1 MNHEY and CDR2 SVGEGT. V lost 2 bases to trimming and J lost 13 bases, with 18 bases between them. The CDR3 region has the DNA TGTGCCAGCAGTTACGTACAGGCTGCTTCGGGCTACTTC. Its translation is CASSYVQAASGYF.

V gene TRBV6-2 or TRBV6-3 combines with J gene TRBJ2-7; D gene uncertain. This CDR3 contains 16 residues. CDR1 and CDR2 (germline): MNHEY, SVGEGT. With 2 bases removed from V and 3 bases from J, the gap between germline ends came to 17 bases. The CDR3 DNA sequence: TGTGCCAGCAGTTACCCTGCCTACGGAGCTGGCTACGAGCAGTACTTC. Translation gives CASSYPAYGAGYEQYF.

The chain has TRBV10-2 and TRBJ1-1; D possibly corresponds to TRBD1 (5 bases). V lost 6 bases and J 3 bases, leaving 11 bases between the germline ends. Germline assignment: CDR1 WSHSY and CDR2 SAAADI. This CDR3 is 13 amino acids long. The CDR3 DNA is TGCGCCAGCAGGACAGAGCTAGACACTGAAGCTTTCTTT. This gives the protein CASRTELDTEAFF.

This clonotype was detected many times. The chain uses TRBV7-2 and TRBJ2-1; 9 bases map to TRBD1. V lost 3 bases and J lost 9; bases outside the gene matches: 9. The CDR3 consists of 15 residues. The V gene's germline CDR1 is SGHTA and CDR2 FQGNSA. CDR3 loop: CASSFQVTGGVEQFF. CDR3 DNA sequence: TGTGCCAGCAGCTTTCAGGTCACAGGGGGCGTTGAGCAGTTCTTC. Full variable domain (rest looked up from reference TRBV7-2 and TRBJ2-1): GAGVSQSPSNKVTEKGKDVELRCDPISGHTALYWYRQSLGQGLEFLIYFQGNSAPDKSGLPSDRFSAERTGGSVSTLTIQRTQQEDSAVYLCASSFQVTGGVEQFFGPGTRLTVL.

This clonotype was seen ten or more times. This rearrangement joins TRBV4-1 to TRBJ2-1; D not certain. CDR3 length: 15 amino acids. V was trimmed by 1 base and J by 2 bases, leaving 9 bases between them. Germline-derived CDR1 and CDR2 are MGHRA and YSYEKL. CDR3 loop: CASSQVVLTYNEQFF. In DNA form, the CDR3 reads TGCGCCAGCAGCCAAGTCGTGCTGACCTACAATGAGCAGTTCTTC.

This clonotype was found many times. The V and J genes are TRBV5-4 and TRBJ2-1; D not certain. V was pared by 2 bases and J by 6 bases, with 12 bases between. Germline V gives CDR1 SGHNT, CDR2 YYREEE (reference sequence). The CDR3 spans 14 residues. CDR3 region: CASSFASAANEQFF. In nucleotides, the CDR3 is TGTGCCAGCAGCTTTGCATCGGCAGCCAATGAGCAGTTCTTC.

In its sample, this clonotype was seen many times. This sequence joins TRBV7-9 and TRBJ1-3, with D possibly matching TRBD1 (6 bases). The CDR3 loop spans 14 amino acids. V was trimmed by 5 bases and J by 1 base, leaving 9 bases between them. Germline V gene data show CDR1 as SEHNR and CDR2 as FQNEAQ (reference sequence). CDR3 in DNA: TGTGCCAGCAGCGTAGGGGGATCTGGAAACACCATATATTTT. Residues: CASSVGGSGNTIYF. Using reference TRBV7-9 and TRBJ1-3 for the parts outside the CDR3, the full variable domain is DTGVSQNPRHKITKRGQNVTFRCDPISEHNRLYWYRQTLGQGPEFLTYFQNEAQLEKSRLLSDRFSAERPKGSFSTLEIQRTEQGDSAMYLCASSVGGSGNTIYFGEGSWLTVV.

The genes are TRBV7-8 and TRBJ2-2, with D perhaps given as TRBD1 or TRBD2 (5 bases each). The germline V gene encodes CDR1 SGHVS and CDR2 FQNEAQ. Trimming cost V 4 bases and J 0 bases, with 9 bases left between them. The CDR3 runs to 15 residues. The CDR3 loop reads CASSSGRANTGELFF. DNA of the CDR3: TGTGCCAGCAGCTCGGGACGGGCGAACACCGGGGAGCTGTTTTTT. Using reference TRBV7-8 and TRBJ2-2 for the parts outside the CDR3, the full variable domain is GAGVSQSPRYKVAKRGQDVALRCDPISGHVSLFWYQQALGQGPEFLTYFQNEAQLDKSGLPSDRFFAERPEGSVSTLKIQRTQQEDSAVYLCASSSGRANTGELFFGEGSRLTVL.

The chain combines TRBV28 with TRBJ2-2; the D gene is possibly TRBD2 (6 bases). This CDR3 contains 14 residues. Germline lookup yields CDR1 MDHEN and CDR2 SYDVKM. The V end was cut by 6 bases, the J end by 8 bases, with 16 bases between. The CDR3 nucleotides are TGTGCCAGCAGCCTACCGGGGGATAAGGGGGAGCTGTTTTTT. Its protein product is CASSLPGDKGELFF.

The chain uses TRBV7-8 and TRBJ2-5, with a possible D match to TRBD2 (6 bases). The CDR3 runs to 16 residues. From germline, CDR1 is SGHVS and CDR2 FQNEAQ. V lost 4 bases, J lost 2 bases, and 17 bases lay in between. CDR3 DNA: TGTGCCAGCAGCTCCTCCCCGGGACTGATACAAGAGACCCAGTACTTC. Protein: CASSSSPGLIQETQYF.

The V call is TRBV7-9, the J call TRBJ2-7; D is unclear. This CDR3 has 14 residues. Germline V lookup: CDR1 SEHNR, CDR2 FQNEAQ (reference sequence). Trimming removed 5 bases from V and 0 bases from J, with 11 bases in between. CDR3 amino acids: CASSPRLYSYEQYF. The DNA for the CDR3 is TGTGCCAGCAGCCCACGATTATACTCCTACGAGCAGTACTTC. Together with reference TRBV7-9 and TRBJ2-7, the CDR3 gives the full variable domain: DTGVSQNPRHKITKRGQNVTFRCDPISEHNRLYWYRQTLGQGPEFLTYFQNEAQLEKSRLLSDRFSAERPKGSFSTLEIQRTEQGDSAMYLCASSPRLYSYEQYFGPGTRLTVT.

This clonotype was picked up many times. The chain combines TRBV7-6 with TRBJ1-5, with D possibly being TRBD1 (6 bases). The CDR3 runs to 15 residues. Germline loops: CDR1 SGHVS, CDR2 FNYEAQ. V was shortened by 5 bases and J by 6 bases, with 17 bases between the two germline ends. CDR3 sequence reads: CASSELNRDGQPQHF. CDR3 DNA sequence: TGTGCCAGCAGCGAACTGAACAGGGACGGTCAGCCCCAGCATTTT. Full variable domain (remainder filled in from reference TRBV7-6 and TRBJ1-5): GAGVSQSPRYKVTKRGQDVALRCDPISGHVSLYWYRQALGQGPEFLTYFNYEAQQDKSGLPNDRFSAERPEGSISTLTIQRTEQRDSAMYRCASSELNRDGQPQHFGDGTRLSIL.

A few counts support this clonotype. V and J are TRBV20-1 and TRBJ2-3; 10 bases match TRBD2. Germline-derived CDR1 and CDR2 are DFQATT and SNEGSKA (reference sequence). The CDR3 contains 15 residues. V lost 5 bases to trimming and J lost 0 bases; unmatched junction nucleotides: 5. The CDR3, as DNA: TGCAGTGCTGGAGGGGGACTAGCGAGCACAGATACGCAGTATTTT. It specifies CSAGGGLASTDTQYF.

This chain uses TRBV7-2 with TRBJ2-3; 8 positions agree with TRBD2. Germline V lookup: CDR1 SGHTA, CDR2 FQGNSA. CDR3 length equals 15 residues. The J segment lost 1 base and the V segment lost 1 base, leaving 1 base of the junction unmatched. The CDR3 is CASSLGGLGTDTQYF. DNA for the CDR3: TGTGCCAGCAGCTTAGGGGGACTAGGCACAGATACGCAGTATTTT.

This clonotype was observed a handful of times. The genes are TRBV5-1 and TRBJ2-7; 11 bases map to TRBD2. The CDR3 contains 15 residues. V lost 1 base and J lost 2; bases outside the gene matches: 2. Germline V gives CDR1 SGHRS, CDR2 YFSETQ. The CDR3 coding sequence is TGCGCCAGCAGCTTGACGGGACTAGCGGCCTACGAGCAGTACTTC. Its translation is CASSLTGLAAYEQYF.

The table lists this clonotype with many counts. The rearrangement uses TRBV4-2 and TRBJ2-2; D gene unclear. The CDR3 extends over 13 amino acids. Trimming removed 1 base at V and 6 bases at J, with 6 bases between. Germline assignment: CDR1 LGHNA and CDR2 YNFKEQ. CDR3 in DNA: TGTGCCAGCAGCCAAGTGGATGCCGGGGAGCTGTTTTTT. Amino acid sequence: CASSQVDAGELFF.

This clonotype appeared a few times. This chain links TRBV19 with TRBJ1-4; D ambiguous. Trimming took off 2 bases at V and 7 bases at J, with 14 bases between the two ends. This CDR3 contains 15 residues. Germline lookup yields CDR1 LNHDA and CDR2 SQIVND (reference sequence). The CDR3 coding sequence is TGTGCCAGTAGTATACGGAGCAGCAGCCCTGAAAAACTGTTTTTT. This codes for CASSIRSSSPEKLFF.

CDR3 loop: CASSQDSLAETDTQYF. DNA of the CDR3: TGCGCCAGCAGCCAAGATTCACTAGCGGAGACAGATACGCAGTATTTT. This chain joins TRBV4-1 and TRBJ2-3; 8 nucleotides align to TRBD2. Per the germline V gene, CDR1 is MGHRA and CDR2 is YSYEKL. The CDR3 totals 16 residues. Unmatched junction bases numbered 5, after V lost 0 bases and J lost 3 bases.

This clonotype was counted a few times. The chain links TRBV28 to TRBJ1-2; D perhaps matches TRBD1 (5 bases). The CDR3 contains 12 residues. Germline assignment: CDR1 MDHEN and CDR2 SYDVKM. Trimming removed 8 bases at V and 4 bases at J, with 11 bases between. The CDR3 coding sequence is TGTGCCAGCGGCCGACAGCCCTATGGCTACACCTTC. It codes for CASGRQPYGYTF.

V and J are TRBV7-2 and TRBJ2-3, with D unclear. The CDR3 totals 15 residues. Trimming removed 5 bases at V and 2 bases at J, with 14 bases between. The germline V gene encodes CDR1 SGHTA and CDR2 FQGNSA. The CDR3 bases are TGTGCCAGCAGCCCGACGGGCAGATACACAGATACGCAGTATTTT. This sequence encodes CASSPTGRYTDTQYF.

The rearrangement joins TRBV29-1 to TRBJ2-1; no clear D. Germline assignment: CDR1 SQVTM and CDR2 ANQGSEA. V lost 4 bases to trimming and J lost 7 bases, with 8 bases between them. The CDR3 consists of 11 residues. CDR3 nucleotides: TGCAGCGTTGTCCCCAGAAATGAGCAGTTCTTC. Translation gives CSVVPRNEQFF.